This TCR beta chain was retrieved from a study of control samples from healthy donors and cancer patients. Profiled with immunoSEQ multiplex PCR; TCRdb holds only in-frame clones, not every one. The sample has 45,000 to 60,000 clones; approximately 92% are singletons. Sequencing was carried out using PBMCs. The sequence was obtained from a man aged 25 to 40 with colorectal cancer.

CDR3 sequence: CASSLSGTSTDTQYF. DNA for the CDR3: TGCGCCAGCAGCTTGTCAGGCACTAGCACAGATACGCAGTATTTT. The chain has TRBV5-1 and TRBJ2-3; D is ambiguous. V was trimmed by 1 base and J by 0 bases, leaving 9 bases between them. The length of the CDR3 is 15 residues. In germline, CDR1 is SGHRS, CDR2 YFSETQ. The variable domain in full, completed from reference TRBV5-1 and TRBJ2-3, reads KAGVTQTPRYLIKTRGQQVTLSCSPISGHRSVSWYQQTPGQGLQFLFEYFSETQRNKGNFPGRFSGRQFSNSRSEMNVSTLELGDSALYLCASSLSGTSTDTQYFGPGTRLTVL.